One sample yielded the 15 T cell receptor beta chains listed below, sequenced in a study of identical twins. TCRdb re-derived calls from the 5' RACE reads in MiXCR, one entry per CDR3 protein. The sample carries just over 500,000 distinct CDR3 sequences, around 20% recorded once. Another study also made use of these data, one on T cells expressing NK-cell markers.

Sequenced: CD4+ T cells sorted from blood. All receptors derive from a woman under 30 in good health.

The chain combines TRBV3-1 with TRBJ2-2; a possible D gene is TRBD2 (5 bases). Between the trimmed V and J ends, which lost 4 bases and 6 bases, there was a span of 15 bases. Germline CDR1 is LGHDT and CDR2 is YNNKEL (reference sequence). CDR3 size: 15 residues. In DNA form, the CDR3 reads TGTGCCAGCAGCCGGTCGGGGAGAATGGCCGGGGAGCTGTTTTTT. As protein: CASSRSGRMAGELFF.

V is TRBV12-3 or TRBV12-4 and J is TRBJ1-1; tentative D call: TRBD1 (5 bases). This CDR3 spans 15 amino acids. Trimming stripped 5 bases from V and 6 bases from J, with 19 bases between. The CDR3 region is CASSTPGRVRAEAFF. The CDR3 DNA reads TGTGCCAGCAGTACCCCCGGCAGGGTTCGCGCTGAAGCTTTCTTT.

This clonotype was counted between two and nine times. The V call is TRBV20-1, the J call TRBJ1-1; D call uncertain. The V end lost 6 bases, the J end lost 3 bases, and 11 bases lay between the germline ends. Germline V gene lookup returns CDR1 DFQATT and CDR2 SNEGSKA (reference sequence). The CDR3 spans 12 residues. In DNA, the CDR3 is TGCAGTGCCCTCGGCGGATACACTGAAGCTTTCTTT. Translating gives CSALGGYTEAFF.

The chain couples TRBV3-1 to TRBJ1-1; the D is unclear. Trimming removed 4 bases at V and 0 bases at J, with 9 bases between. Germline V CDR1 and CDR2: LGHDT, YNNKEL (reference sequence). CDR3 length: 14 amino acids. The CDR3 is CASSPTAMNTEAFF. The CDR3 bases are TGTGCCAGCAGCCCCACAGCAATGAACACTGAAGCTTTCTTT.

This clonotype was counted between two and nine times. J is TRBJ2-1 and V is TRBV20-1; unclear D gene. CDR1 is DFQATT, CDR2 SNEGSKA, per germline (reference sequence). V was trimmed by 6 bases and J by 0 bases, leaving 12 bases between them. The CDR3 totals 14 residues. As DNA, the CDR3 is TGCAGTGCGCCAGGAGAGAGCTCCTACAATGAGCAGTTCTTC. It encodes CSAPGESSYNEQFF.

V is TRBV30 and J is TRBJ2-4, with D perhaps matching TRBD2 (5 bases). Trimming removed 3 bases from V and 6 bases from J, with 9 bases in between. Germline CDR1 reads GTSNPN; CDR2 reads SVGIG (reference sequence). The length of the CDR3 is 12 residues. In nucleotides, the CDR3 is TGTGCCTGGAGCTCCGGGGTAAACATTCAGTACTTC. Its translation: CAWSSGVNIQYF.

The V gene is TRBV12-3 or TRBV12-4, the J gene TRBJ1-2; D unclear. There are 16 residues in the CDR3. Trimming shortened V by 0 bases and J by 2 bases, and 13 bases separated the two germline ends. DNA of the CDR3: TGTGCCAGCAGTTTAGCCCGCTCCATGGGAAACTATGGCTACACCTTC. Its translation is CASSLARSMGNYGYTF.

At least ten counts were recorded for this clonotype. This sequence joins TRBV7-6 and TRBJ2-2; 7 bases line up with TRBD2. Germline V gives CDR1 SGHVS, CDR2 FNYEAQ. With V trimmed by 0 bases and J by 4 bases, 2 bases remained unmatched. There are 15 residues in the CDR3. This CDR3 is CASSLAGGITGELFF. The CDR3 coding sequence is TGTGCCAGCAGCTTAGCGGGAGGGATCACCGGGGAGCTGTTTTTT. The variable domain in full, completed from reference TRBV7-6 and TRBJ2-2, reads GAGVSQSPRYKVTKRGQDVALRCDPISGHVSLYWYRQALGQGPEFLTYFNYEAQQDKSGLPNDRFSAERPEGSISTLTIQRTEQRDSAMYRCASSLAGGITGELFFGEGSRLTVL.

The CDR3 loop reads CASSLLGTGLNTEAFF. The DNA for the CDR3 is TGTGCCAGCAGCCTACTCGGGACAGGACTAAACACTGAAGCTTTCTTT. The chain is built from TRBV7-2 and TRBJ1-1; TRBD1 aligns across 8 bases. Germline-derived CDR1 and CDR2 are SGHTA and FQGNSA. This CDR3 spans 16 amino acids. The ends lost 5 bases at V and 2 bases at J; junction bases unmatched: 10.

The rearrangement joins TRBV2 to TRBJ2-4; D remains unclear. This CDR3 spans 12 amino acids. Germline V gene data show CDR1 as SNHLY and CDR2 as FYNNEI. V lost 6 bases and J lost 7, with 10 bases in between. CDR3 in DNA: TGTGCCAGCAGGACGGTGTTGAACATTCAGTACTTC. Protein sequence: CASRTVLNIQYF.

Here the CDR3 DNA reads TGCGCCAGCAGCCAAGCTGGACAGGGTATCACTGAAGCTTTCTTT. This gives the protein CASSQAGQGITEAFF. The chain links TRBV5-1 to TRBJ1-1; TRBD1 matches at 8 bases. CDR3 length: 15 residues. V trimming: 4 bases; J trimming: 4 bases; junction bases outside the gene matches: 9. The germline gives CDR1 SGHRS, CDR2 YFSETQ. The full variable domain, in which reference TRBV5-1 and TRBJ1-1 provide the parts outside the CDR3, is KAGVTQTPRYLIKTRGQQVTLSCSPISGHRSVSWYQQTPGQGLQFLFEYFSETQRNKGNFPGRFSGRQFSNSRSEMNVSTLELGDSALYLCASSQAGQGITEAFFGQGTRLTVV.

This clonotype was picked up many times. The chain recombines TRBV3-1 with TRBJ2-1, with D possibly being TRBD2 (5 bases). V lost 4 bases, J lost 2 bases, and 15 bases lay in between. Germline V CDR1 and CDR2: LGHDT, YNNKEL (reference sequence). The CDR3 contains 16 residues. The CDR3 nucleotides are TGTGCCAGCAGCCGGGAGTTGAGGGATACCTACAATGAGCAGTTCTTC. It specifies CASSRELRDTYNEQFF.

This clonotype was found a few times. The chain recombines TRBV2 with TRBJ2-7; D is unresolved. The V and J ends lost 8 bases and 2 bases respectively, with 7 bases between them. The CDR3 is 11 residues long. Germline V gene data show CDR1 as SNHLY and CDR2 as FYNNEI. The CDR3 nucleotides read TGTGCCAGCGCTCAAACCTACGAGCAGTACTTC. This encodes CASAQTYEQYF.

The sample holds a few counts of this clonotype. The chain employs TRBV5-1 and TRBJ2-1; TRBD1 might be the D (5 bases). Germline loops: CDR1 SGHRS, CDR2 YFSETQ. The V end lost 1 base, the J end lost 1 base, and 12 bases lay between the germline ends. The CDR3 has 16 residues. CDR3 nucleotide sequence: TGCGCCAGCAGCTTGACAGGAATAAGGTCCTACAATGAGCAGTTCTTC. It translates to CASSLTGIRSYNEQFF.

This rearrangement joins TRBV20-1 to TRBJ1-4, with D possibly TRBD1 on 6 matching bases. The CDR3 is 12 amino acids. Deletions cut 6 bases from V and 8 bases from J, with 13 bases between. The germline V gene encodes CDR1 DFQATT and CDR2 SNEGSKA (reference sequence). CDR3 nucleotides: TGCAGTGCCATCCGGGGGGGCGAAAAACTGTTTTTT. Translation: CSAIRGGEKLFF.